Below, one T cell receptor (beta chain) is given with its context. The sample is drawn from a study of blood T cell repertoires in COVID-19. Study overall: Samples taken during acute and convalescent COVID-19 were collected in the United States, Italy and Spain. T cells, B-cell-depleted T cells, or PBMCs supplied cDNA or gDNA.

In the original analysis: Quantification of nucleated cells was approximated via reference gene primer amplification. The repertoire was sequenced with immunoSEQ multiplex PCR; TCRdb's copy has only in-frame clones and lacks some. V and J calls and clone size are as listed in that table; D and trimming were resolved from the DNA. This table holds some 76,000 clones, 90% found once. This TCR came from a woman between 18 and 29 years old with acute or convalescent COVID-19. Material: peripheral blood.

DNA of the CDR3: TGTGCCAGCAGCCAGCACCCCCTGGCGGGGGGGCCTTTGGATACGCAGTATTTT. Residues: CASSQHPLAGGPLDTQYF. This chain links TRBV4-2 with TRBJ2-3, with 9 bases fitting TRBD2. This CDR3 is 18 amino acids long. Looked up from germline, CDR1 is LGHNA and CDR2 is YNFKEQ. V gave up 3 bases and J gave up 6 bases; unmatched junction bases: 16.